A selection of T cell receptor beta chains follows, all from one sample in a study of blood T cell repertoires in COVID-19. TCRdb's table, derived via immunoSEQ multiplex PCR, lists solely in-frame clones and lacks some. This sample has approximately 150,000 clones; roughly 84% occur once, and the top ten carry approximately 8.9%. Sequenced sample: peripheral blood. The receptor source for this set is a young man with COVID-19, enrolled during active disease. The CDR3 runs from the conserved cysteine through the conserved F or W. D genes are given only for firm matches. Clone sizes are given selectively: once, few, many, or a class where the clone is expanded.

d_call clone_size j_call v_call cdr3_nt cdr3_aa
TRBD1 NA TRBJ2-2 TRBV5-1 TGCGCCAGCAGCTTGGAGGGGGCAACCGGGGAGCTGTTTTTT CASSLEGATGELFF
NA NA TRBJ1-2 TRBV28 TGTGCCACCAGCAAAGGCACAGCATATGGCTACACCTTC CATSKGTAYGYTF
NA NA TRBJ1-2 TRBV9 TGTGCCAGCAGCCCGCGACAGGAAATGGGCTATGGCTACACCTTC CASSPRQEMGYGYTF
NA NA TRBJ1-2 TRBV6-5 TGTGCCAGCACCGAACGAGCTCACGGTAACTATGGCTACACCTTC CASTERAHGNYGYTF
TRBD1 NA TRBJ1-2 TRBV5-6 TGTGCCAGCAGCATACGACAGGGATTTATGGATGGCTACACCTTC CASSIRQGFMDGYTF
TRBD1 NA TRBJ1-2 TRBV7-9 TGTGCCAGCAGTTGGACAGGGAACTATGGCTACACCTTC CASSWTGNYGYTF
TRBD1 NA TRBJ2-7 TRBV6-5 TGTGCCAGCAGCTATGACAGGGCCTACGAGCAGTACTTC CASSYDRAYEQYF
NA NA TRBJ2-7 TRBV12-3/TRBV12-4 TGTGCCAGCACCCAGGGGATCCTTTACGAGCAGTACTTC CASTQGILYEQYF
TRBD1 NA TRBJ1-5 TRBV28 TGTGCCAGTCATCCCCCCGGACAGGGAAGTCAGCCCCAGCATTTT CASHPPGQGSQPQHF
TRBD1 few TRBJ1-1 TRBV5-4 TGTGCCAGCAGCTTGGGGGGGACAGTTGAAGCTTTCTTT CASSLGGTVEAFF
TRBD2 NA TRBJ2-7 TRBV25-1 TGTGCCAGCAGTGAATCGGGGACTAGCGGCTACGAGCAGTACTTC CASSESGTSGYEQYF
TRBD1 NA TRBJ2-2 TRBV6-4 TGTGCCAGCAGGGGACAGACAACCACCGGGGAGCTGTTTTTT CASRGQTTTGELFF
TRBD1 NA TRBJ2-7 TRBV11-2 TGTGCCAGCAGCTTAGCCGGACAGGGCGCCTACGAGCAGTACTTC CASSLAGQGAYEQYF
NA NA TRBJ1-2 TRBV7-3 TGTGCCAGCAGCTTAGGGGGGACGGCAGCTAACTATGGCTACACCTTC CASSLGGTAANYGYTF
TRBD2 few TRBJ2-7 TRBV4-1 TGCGCCAGCAGCCAGGACAGGACTAGCGGATGGAACGAGCAGTACTTC CASSQDRTSGWNEQYF
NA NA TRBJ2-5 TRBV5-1 TGCGCCAGCAGTCTCGGGTCCACACAAGAGACCCAGTACTTC CASSLGSTQETQYF
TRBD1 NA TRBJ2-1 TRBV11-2 TGTGCCAGCACCCGGACAGGAGAAACCTACAATGAGCAGTTCTTC CASTRTGETYNEQFF
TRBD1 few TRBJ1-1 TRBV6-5 TGTGCCAGCAGTTTTAACAGGGGTGTCGGGGCTTTCTTT CASSFNRGVGAFF
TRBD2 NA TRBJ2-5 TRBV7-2 TGTGCCAGCAGCGCCTACGGGGGAGGGGAGACCCAGTACTTC CASSAYGGGETQYF
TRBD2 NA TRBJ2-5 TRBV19 TGTGCCCCGCGGGAGGGCCAGTACTTC CAPREGQYF
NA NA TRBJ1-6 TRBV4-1 TGCGCCAGCAGCCAAGCCGCAGGGGTGAGTTCACCCCTCCACTTT CASSQAAGVSSPLHF
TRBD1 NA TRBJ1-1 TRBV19 TGTGCCAGTAGTATAGGACAGGGAACGACTGAAGCTTTCTTT CASSIGQGTTEAFF
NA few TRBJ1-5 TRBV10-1 TGCGCCAGCAGTGAGCCCTCTTACTTCGACACAGGGTCAATTAAGCCCCAGCATTTT CASSEPSYFDTGSIKPQHF
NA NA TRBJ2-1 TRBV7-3 TGTGCCAGCAGCTTAATAGGAGGGATGGATCGTGAGCAGTTCTTC CASSLIGGMDREQFF
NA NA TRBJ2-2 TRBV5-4 TGTGCCAGCAGCGGGCGGGGTCTCGGGACCGGGGAGCTGTTTTTT CASSGRGLGTGELFF
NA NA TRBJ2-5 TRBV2 TGTGCCAGCAGTGTGGCGGCGGGCTTCCAAGAGACCCAGTACTTC CASSVAAGFQETQYF
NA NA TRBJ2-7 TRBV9 TGTGCCAGCAGCGTAGGAGAGGGCCTGACCTACGAGCAGTACTTC CASSVGEGLTYEQYF
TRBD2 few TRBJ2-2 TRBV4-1 TGCGCCAGCAGCCGCGGGAGGAGGTCGTCCACCGGGGAGCTGTTTTTT CASSRGRRSSTGELFF
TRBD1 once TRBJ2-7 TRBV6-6 TGTGCCAGCAGTTACAATCCGGGACAGGGTTACGAGCAGTACTTC CASSYNPGQGYEQYF
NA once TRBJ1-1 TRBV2 TGTGCCAGCAGTGGTCGGGGATACACTGAAGCTTTCTTT CASSGRGYTEAFF
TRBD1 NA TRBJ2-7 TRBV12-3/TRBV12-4 TGTGCCAGCAGTTCGGGACAGGCTAGCGAGCAGTACTTC CASSSGQASEQYF
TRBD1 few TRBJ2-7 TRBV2 TGTGCCAGCAGTGAACAGGGGGTTTCCTACGAGCAGTACTTC CASSEQGVSYEQYF
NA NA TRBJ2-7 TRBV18 TGTGCCAGCTCACGGGTATCCCCAACCCTCGGACAGAGGTCCCACGAGCAGTACTTC CASSRVSPTLGQRSHEQYF
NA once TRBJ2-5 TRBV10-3 TGTGCCATCAGTGAGCGCCAAGAGACCCAGTACTTC CAISERQETQYF
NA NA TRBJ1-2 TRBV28 TGTGCCAGCAGTTTGAAGGGAGGTGGGACTGACTATGGCTACACCTTC CASSLKGGGTDYGYTF
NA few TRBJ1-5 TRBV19 TGTGCCAGTAGTATAGTTGTGTATAGCAATCAGCCCCAGCATTTT CASSIVVYSNQPQHF
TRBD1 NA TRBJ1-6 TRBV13 TGTGCCAGCAGCTCAACCCCAGGGACAGGGAATTCACCCCTCCACTTT CASSSTPGTGNSPLHF